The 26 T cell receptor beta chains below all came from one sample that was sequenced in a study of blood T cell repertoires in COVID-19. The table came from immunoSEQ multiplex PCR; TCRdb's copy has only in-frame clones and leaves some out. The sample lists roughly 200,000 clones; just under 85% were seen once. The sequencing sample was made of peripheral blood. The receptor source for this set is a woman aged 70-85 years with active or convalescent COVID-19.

CDR3 residues: CSVEVTSGRTLYEQYF. The CDR3, as DNA: TGCAGCGTTGAAGTCACTAGCGGGAGGACTCTCTACGAGCAGTACTTC. The chain couples TRBV29-1 to TRBJ2-7, with 12 positions matching TRBD2. V shed 1 base, J shed 3 bases, and the junction held 7 bases outside the gene matches. Germline V gives CDR1 SQVTM, CDR2 ANQGSEA. This CDR3 has 16 residues.

The CDR3 is CASSSTGQPYGYTF. The DNA for the CDR3 is TGTGCCAGCAGCTCCACGGGACAGCCATATGGCTACACCTTC. V and J are TRBV11-2 and TRBJ1-2; 7 bases are shared with TRBD1. CDR3 size: 14 residues. Germline CDR1 SGHAT, CDR2 FQNNGV. Trimming at V came to 4 bases and at J to 5 bases, leaving 7 bases not matched to a gene.

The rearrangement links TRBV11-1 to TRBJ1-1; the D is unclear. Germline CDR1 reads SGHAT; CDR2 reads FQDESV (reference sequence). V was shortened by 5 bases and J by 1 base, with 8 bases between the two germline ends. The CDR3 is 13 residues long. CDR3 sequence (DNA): TGTGCCAGCAGCGCAAACAGGAACACTGAAGCTTTCTTT. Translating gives CASSANRNTEAFF.

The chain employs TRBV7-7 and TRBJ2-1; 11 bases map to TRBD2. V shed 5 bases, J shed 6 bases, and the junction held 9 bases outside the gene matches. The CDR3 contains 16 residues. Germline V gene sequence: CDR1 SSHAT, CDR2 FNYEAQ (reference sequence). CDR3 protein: CASSLVAGGVPNEQFF. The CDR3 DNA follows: TGTGCCAGCAGCCTGGTAGCGGGAGGGGTCCCCAATGAGCAGTTCTTC.

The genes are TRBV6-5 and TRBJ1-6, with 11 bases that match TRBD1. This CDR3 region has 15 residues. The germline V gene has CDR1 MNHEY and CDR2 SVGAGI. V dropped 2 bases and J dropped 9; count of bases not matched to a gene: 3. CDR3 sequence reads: CASSYGTGGVSPLHF. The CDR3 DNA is TGTGCCAGCAGTTACGGGACAGGGGGGGTTTCACCCCTCCACTTT.

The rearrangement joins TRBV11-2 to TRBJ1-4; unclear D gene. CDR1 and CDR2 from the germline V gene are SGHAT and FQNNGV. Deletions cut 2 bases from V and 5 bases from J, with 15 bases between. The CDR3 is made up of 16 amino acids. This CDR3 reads CASSLNAGLKNEKLFF. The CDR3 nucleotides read TGTGCCAGCAGCTTAAATGCGGGGTTGAAAAATGAAAAACTGTTTTTT.

CDR3 DNA sequence: TGTGCCAGCAGTTACTCTCAGGGCCCCGGTAATTCACCCCTCCACTTT. It codes for CASSYSQGPGNSPLHF. The rearrangement uses TRBV6-6 and TRBJ1-6, with D possibly being TRBD1 (5 bases). V was cut by 0 bases and J by 6 bases, with 12 bases left in between. The CDR3 spans 16 residues. CDR1 and CDR2 from the germline V gene are MNHNY and SVGAGI (reference sequence).

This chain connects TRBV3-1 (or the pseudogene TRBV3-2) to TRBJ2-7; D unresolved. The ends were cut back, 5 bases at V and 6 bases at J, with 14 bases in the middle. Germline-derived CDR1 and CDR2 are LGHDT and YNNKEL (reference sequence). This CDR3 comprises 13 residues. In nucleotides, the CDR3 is TGTGCCAGCAGCGTCACAGCCATCGGCGAGCAGTACTTC. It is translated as CASSVTAIGEQYF.

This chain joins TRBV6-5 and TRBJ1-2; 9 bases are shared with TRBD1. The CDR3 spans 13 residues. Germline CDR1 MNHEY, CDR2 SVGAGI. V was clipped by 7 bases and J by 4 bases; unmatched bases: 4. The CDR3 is CASTRGQGYGYTF. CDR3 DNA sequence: TGTGCCAGCACCCGGGGACAGGGCTATGGCTACACCTTC.

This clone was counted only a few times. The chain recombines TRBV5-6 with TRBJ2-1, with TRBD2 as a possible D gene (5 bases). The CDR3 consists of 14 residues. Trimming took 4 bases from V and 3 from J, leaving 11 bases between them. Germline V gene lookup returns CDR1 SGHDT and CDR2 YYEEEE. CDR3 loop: CASSRTSNYNEQFF. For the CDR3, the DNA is TGTGCCAGCAGCCGTACTAGTAACTACAATGAGCAGTTCTTC.

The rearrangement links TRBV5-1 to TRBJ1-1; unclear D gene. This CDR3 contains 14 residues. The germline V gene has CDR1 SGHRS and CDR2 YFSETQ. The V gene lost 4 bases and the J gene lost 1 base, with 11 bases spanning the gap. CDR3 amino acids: CASSPGSGNTEAFF. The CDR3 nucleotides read TGCGCCAGCAGCCCCGGCTCAGGGAACACTGAAGCTTTCTTT.

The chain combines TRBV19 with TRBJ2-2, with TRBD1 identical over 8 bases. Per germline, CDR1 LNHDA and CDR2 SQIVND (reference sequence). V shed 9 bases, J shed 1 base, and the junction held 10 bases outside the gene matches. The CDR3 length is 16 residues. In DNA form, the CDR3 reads TGTGCCAGCCTTCCTGGGGGGACAGGGAACACCGGGGAGCTGTTTTTT. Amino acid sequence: CASLPGGTGNTGELFF.

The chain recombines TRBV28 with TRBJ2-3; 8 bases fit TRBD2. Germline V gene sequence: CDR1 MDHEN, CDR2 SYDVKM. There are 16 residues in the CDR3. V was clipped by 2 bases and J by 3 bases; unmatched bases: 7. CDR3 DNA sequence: TGTGCCAGCAGTTTAACCGGTCGGGAGGGGACAGATACGCAGTATTTT. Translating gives CASSLTGREGTDTQYF.

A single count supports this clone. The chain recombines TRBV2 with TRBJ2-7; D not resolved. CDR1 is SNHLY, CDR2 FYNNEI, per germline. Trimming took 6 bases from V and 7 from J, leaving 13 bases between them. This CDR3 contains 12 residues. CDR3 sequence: CASSAPPVEQYF. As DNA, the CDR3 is TGTGCCAGCAGCGCGCCGCCCGTGGAGCAGTACTTC.

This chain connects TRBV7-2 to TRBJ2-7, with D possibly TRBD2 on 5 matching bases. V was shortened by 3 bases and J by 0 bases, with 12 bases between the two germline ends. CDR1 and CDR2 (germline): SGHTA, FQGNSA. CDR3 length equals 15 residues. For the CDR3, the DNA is TGTGCCAGCAGCTTGTACTATGGGAGCTCCTACGAGCAGTACTTC. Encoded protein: CASSLYYGSSYEQYF.

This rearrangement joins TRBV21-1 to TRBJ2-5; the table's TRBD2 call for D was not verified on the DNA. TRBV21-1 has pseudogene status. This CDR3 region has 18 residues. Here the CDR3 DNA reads TGTGCCAGCAGCAAAAAAAAGGGGACTAGCGGAGACCAAGAGACCCAGTACTTC. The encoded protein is CASSKKKGTSGDQETQYF.

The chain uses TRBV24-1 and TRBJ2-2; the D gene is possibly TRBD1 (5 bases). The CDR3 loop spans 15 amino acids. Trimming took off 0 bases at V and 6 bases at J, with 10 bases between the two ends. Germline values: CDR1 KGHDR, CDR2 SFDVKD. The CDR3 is CATSDLAIGAGELFF. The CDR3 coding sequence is TGTGCCACCAGTGATTTGGCTATAGGGGCCGGGGAGCTGTTTTTT.

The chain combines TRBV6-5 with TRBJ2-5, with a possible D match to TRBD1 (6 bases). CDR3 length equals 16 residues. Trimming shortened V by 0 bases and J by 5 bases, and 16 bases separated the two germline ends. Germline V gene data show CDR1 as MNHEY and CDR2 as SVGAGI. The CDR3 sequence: CASSYSLTAGAETQYF. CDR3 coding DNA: TGTGCCAGCAGTTACTCGTTGACCGCAGGGGCGGAGACCCAGTACTTC.

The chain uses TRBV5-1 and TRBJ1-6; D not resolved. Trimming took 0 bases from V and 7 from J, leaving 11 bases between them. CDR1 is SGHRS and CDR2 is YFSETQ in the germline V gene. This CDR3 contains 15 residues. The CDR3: CASSLGAGYNSPLHF. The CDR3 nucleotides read TGCGCCAGCAGCTTGGGAGCAGGTTACAATTCACCCCTCCACTTT. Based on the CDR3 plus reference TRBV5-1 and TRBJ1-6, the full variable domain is KAGVTQTPRYLIKTRGQQVTLSCSPISGHRSVSWYQQTPGQGLQFLFEYFSETQRNKGNFPGRFSGRQFSNSRSEMNVSTLELGDSALYLCASSLGAGYNSPLHFGNGTRLTVT.

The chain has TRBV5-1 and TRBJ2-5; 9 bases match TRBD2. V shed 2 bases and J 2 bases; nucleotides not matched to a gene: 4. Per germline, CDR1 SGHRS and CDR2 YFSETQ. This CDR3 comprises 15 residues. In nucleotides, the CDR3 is TGCGCCAGCAGCTTCACGACTAGCGGACAAGAGACCCAGTACTTC. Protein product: CASSFTTSGQETQYF.

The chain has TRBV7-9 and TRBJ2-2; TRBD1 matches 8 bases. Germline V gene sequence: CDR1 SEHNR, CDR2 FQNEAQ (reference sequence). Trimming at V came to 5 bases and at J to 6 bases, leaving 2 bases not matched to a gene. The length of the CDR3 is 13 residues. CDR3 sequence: CASSRTGPGELFF. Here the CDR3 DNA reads TGTGCCAGCAGCCGGACAGGGCCCGGGGAGCTGTTTTTT.

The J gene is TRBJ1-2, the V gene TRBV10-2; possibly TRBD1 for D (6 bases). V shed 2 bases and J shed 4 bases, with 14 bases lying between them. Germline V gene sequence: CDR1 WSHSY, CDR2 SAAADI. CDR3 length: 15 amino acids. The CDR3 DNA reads TGCGCCAGCAGTGAGGGAGGGGGGGCTGGCTATGGCTACACCTTC. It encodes CASSEGGGAGYGYTF.

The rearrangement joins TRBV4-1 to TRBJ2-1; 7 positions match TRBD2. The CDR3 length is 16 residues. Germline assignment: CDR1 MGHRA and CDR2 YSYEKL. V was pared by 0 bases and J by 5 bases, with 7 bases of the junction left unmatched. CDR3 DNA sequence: TGCGCCAGCAGCCAAGAATGGAGGGAGGGAGACAATGAGCAGTTCTTC. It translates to CASSQEWREGDNEQFF.

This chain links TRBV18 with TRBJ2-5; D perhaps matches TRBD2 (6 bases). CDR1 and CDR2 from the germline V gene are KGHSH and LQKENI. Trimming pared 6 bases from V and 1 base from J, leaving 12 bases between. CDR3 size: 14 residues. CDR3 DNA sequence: TGTGCCAGCTCCACCCTCGGGGGCCAAGAGACCCAGTACTTC. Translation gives CASSTLGGQETQYF.

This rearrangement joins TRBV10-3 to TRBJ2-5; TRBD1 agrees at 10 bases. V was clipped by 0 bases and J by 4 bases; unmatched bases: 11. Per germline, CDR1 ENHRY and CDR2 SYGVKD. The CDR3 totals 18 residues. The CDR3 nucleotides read TGTGCCATCAGTGAGTCCACGTCGGGCGACAGGGGGCGAGAGACCCAGTACTTC. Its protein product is CAISESTSGDRGRETQYF.

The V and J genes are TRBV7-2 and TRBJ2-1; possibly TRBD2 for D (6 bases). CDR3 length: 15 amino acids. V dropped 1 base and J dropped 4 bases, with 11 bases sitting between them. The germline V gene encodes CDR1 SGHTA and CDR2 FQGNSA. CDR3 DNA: TGTGCCAGCAGCTTAGGACTAGGTCGGTACAATGAGCAGTTCTTC. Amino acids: CASSLGLGRYNEQFF.